One and the same sample provided the 14 T cell receptor beta chains below, sequenced in a study of CD8+CD57+ T cells in acquired aplastic anemia. Genomic DNA was employed as the template in profiling TCR beta VDJ and CDR3. MiXCR was run by TCRdb on the reads, yielding one entry per CDR3 protein. The table has 150,000 or so distinct CDR3 sequences, roughly 48% seen once. Patients chosen for sequencing had CD8+CD57+ cells that had expanded, as shown by flow cytometry. The source material was sorted CD4+, CD8+, or CD8+CD57+ T cells (not recorded which) from PBMCs. The receptors derive from a human donor with aplastic anemia.

This clonotype was seen repeatedly, ten times or more. The CDR3 protein is CASSVGGAGDSPLHF. The CDR3 nucleotides read TGTGCCAGCAGCGTAGGTGGGGCTGGGGATTCACCCCTCCACTTT. V is TRBV9 and J is TRBJ1-6; D is possibly TRBD1 (5 bases). CDR3 length: 15 residues. CDR1 SGDLS and CDR2 YYNGEE come from the germline V gene. Trimming left V 0 bases short and J 8 bases short, with 12 bases between.

This rearrangement joins TRBV7-9 to TRBJ2-7; D is unresolved. CDR3 length: 11 residues. Between the trimmed V and J ends, which lost 5 bases and 6 bases, there was a span of 8 bases. CDR1 and CDR2 (germline): SEHNR, FQNEAQ (reference sequence). CDR3 sequence (DNA): TGTGCCAGCAGCGTCGTCTCCGAGCAGTACTTC. Its translation is CASSVVSEQYF.

The gene calls are TRBV11-1 and TRBJ2-7; D is unresolved. Between the trimmed V and J ends, which lost 6 bases and 3 bases, there was a span of 21 bases. The CDR3 runs 16 residues. Germline V gives CDR1 SGHAT, CDR2 FQDESV (reference sequence). CDR3 DNA sequence: TGTGCCAGCAGTTCTCATTATCGCGACCCGAGCTACGAGCAGTACTTC. Its translation is CASSSHYRDPSYEQYF.

This clonotype was found many times. The final CDR3 position lacks the conserved phenylalanine or tryptophan, pointing to a likely read error. This rearrangement joins TRBV2 to TRBJ1-1, with 10 bases matching TRBD1. The germline gives CDR1 SNHLY, CDR2 FYNNEI. V shed 6 bases, J shed 4 bases, and the junction held 5 bases outside the gene matches. The CDR3 is 14 residues long. In DNA form, the CDR3 reads TGTGCCAGCAGAAGCTGGGACAGGGGCACTGAAGCTTTCTCT. Translated, it gives CASRSWDRGTEAFS.

The chain joins TRBV24-1 to TRBJ1-5; TRBD1 might be the D (6 bases). Germline assignment: CDR1 KGHDR and CDR2 SFDVKD. Trimming left V 4 bases short and J 7 bases short, with 16 bases between. The CDR3 is 15 amino acids. The CDR3 DNA is TGTGCCACCAGTGAAGGCACAGGGCCCAACCAGCCCCAGCATTTT. It codes for CATSEGTGPNQPQHF.

This clonotype was seen repeatedly, ten times or more. The chain has TRBV25-1 and TRBJ2-7, with TRBD2 as a possible D gene (6 bases). Germline CDR1 MGHDK, CDR2 SYGVNS. V lost 2 bases to trimming and J lost 4 bases, with 9 bases between them. The CDR3 extends over 13 amino acids. The CDR3 spells CASSEPGGYEQYF. CDR3 DNA: TGTGCCAGCAGTGAACCCGGGGGATACGAGCAGTACTTC.

V and J are TRBV24-1 and TRBJ2-3; D gene uncertain. V dropped 6 bases and J dropped 4 bases, with 10 bases sitting between them. The germline V gene encodes CDR1 KGHDR and CDR2 SFDVKD. The CDR3 totals 13 residues. The CDR3 nucleotides are TGTGCCACCAGTTTCCCCCGGGCAGATACGCAGTATTTT. Translating gives CATSFPRADTQYF.

As for this clonotype: A much larger clone is a single base away; this may be a read error. This chain links TRBV6-2 or TRBV6-3 with TRBJ2-7; 9 bases map to TRBD1. The length of the CDR3 is 20 residues. The junction had 19 bases not matched to a gene; V was cut back by 4 bases and J by 0 bases. Germline V gene data show CDR1 as MNHEY and CDR2 as SVGEGT. CDR3: CASSSSGTGLIGMASYEQYF. The CDR3, as DNA: TGTGCCAGCAGTTCCTCCGGGACAGGGCTCATAGGAATGGCCTCCTACGAGCAGTACTTC.

In nucleotides, the CDR3 is TGTGCCACCAGCAGAGATCACAGGCCCTACGAGCAGTACTTC. This sequence encodes CATSRDHRPYEQYF. The chain uses TRBV15 and TRBJ2-7; D may be TRBD1 (5 bases). Between the trimmed V and J ends, which lost 0 bases and 2 bases, there was a span of 8 bases. Per the germline V gene, CDR1 is LNHNV and CDR2 is YYDKDF (reference sequence). CDR3 length equals 14 residues.

This clonotype was counted at least ten times. The chain combines TRBV19 with TRBJ2-2, with D perhaps TRBD2 (5 bases). Trimming shortened V by 4 bases and J by 0 bases, and 9 bases separated the two germline ends. Germline V gives CDR1 LNHDA, CDR2 SQIVND (reference sequence). This CDR3 spans 15 amino acids. CDR3 residues: CASSSPGANTGELFF. The CDR3, as DNA: TGTGCCAGTAGTAGTCCCGGGGCGAACACCGGGGAGCTGTTTTTT.

V is TRBV10-3 and J is TRBJ2-7; maybe TRBD2 (6 bases). Germline lookup yields CDR1 ENHRY and CDR2 SYGVKD. CDR3 length equals 13 residues. V lost 6 bases and J lost 2, with 11 bases in between. This CDR3 is CAIRGTGTYEQYF. The CDR3 DNA follows: TGTGCCATCAGAGGGACTGGAACCTACGAGCAGTACTTC.

This chain joins TRBV5-1 and TRBJ1-1; D is uncertain. This CDR3 has 14 residues. CDR1 SGHRS and CDR2 YFSETQ come from the germline V gene. Trimming removed 0 bases from V and 1 base from J, with 7 bases in between. The CDR3 nucleotides read TGCGCCAGCAGCTTGGAAGCAGGGAACACTGAAGCTTTCTTT. It is translated as CASSLEAGNTEAFF.

The V call is TRBV5-4, the J call TRBJ2-3; D not resolved. Trimming pared 0 bases from V and 0 bases from J, leaving 8 bases between. The germline V gene has CDR1 SGHNT and CDR2 YYREEE (reference sequence). This CDR3 contains 15 residues. CDR3 DNA sequence: TGTGCCAGCAGCTTGGCTAGGTACAGCACAGATACGCAGTATTTT. Its translation is CASSLARYSTDTQYF.

The J gene is TRBJ1-2, the V gene TRBV19; D gene uncertain. The CDR3 runs 14 residues. V was trimmed by 5 bases and J by 6 bases, leaving 16 bases between them. CDR1 is LNHDA and CDR2 is SQIVND in the germline V gene (reference sequence). The CDR3 DNA is TGTGCCAGTAGTCCAAAGCCATATTCGGATGGCTACACCTTC. Protein: CASSPKPYSDGYTF. The entire variable domain, with the rest obtained from reference TRBV19 and TRBJ1-2, is as follows: DGGITQSPKYLFRKEGQNVTLSCEQNLNHDAMYWYRQDPGQGLRLIYYSQIVNDFQKGDIAEGYSVSREKKESFPLTVTSAQKNPTAFYLCASSPKPYSDGYTFGSGTRLTVV.